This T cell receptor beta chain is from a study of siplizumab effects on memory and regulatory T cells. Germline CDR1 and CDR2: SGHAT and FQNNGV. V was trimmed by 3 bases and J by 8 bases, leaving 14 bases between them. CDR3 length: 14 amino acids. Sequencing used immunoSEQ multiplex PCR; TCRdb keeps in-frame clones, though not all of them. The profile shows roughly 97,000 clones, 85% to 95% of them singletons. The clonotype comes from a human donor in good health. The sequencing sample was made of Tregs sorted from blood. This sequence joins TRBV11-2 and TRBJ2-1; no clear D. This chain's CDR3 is CASSFFLVRDEQFF. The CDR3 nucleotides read TGTGCCAGCAGCTTCTTTTTGGTGCGCGATGAGCAGTTCTTC.